One and the same sample provided the 22 T cell receptor beta chains below, sequenced in a study of blood T cell repertoires in COVID-19 (dated by TCRdb to 2020 to 2022). To prepare the library, the immunoSEQ multiplex PCR assay was applied. Not all clones reach the TCRdb copy of this immuneACCESS table, which keeps in-frame sequences only. Checked studies attribute under half of the gap to unresolved V genes and leave the rest unexplained. For this sample there are tens of thousands of clones; 89% appear just once. The leading ten clones occupy roughly 8% of the sample. The sequencing input was peripheral blood. All receptors derive from a man aged 45 to 65 with active COVID-19.

The CDR3 DNA reads TGTGCCAGCAGCTTAGCCCGGGTAGTGGGCAATGAGCAGTTCTTC. It specifies CASSLARVVGNEQFF. The genes are TRBV7-6 and TRBJ2-1; D is unresolved. This CDR3 comprises 15 residues. Germline CDR1 SGHVS, CDR2 FNYEAQ. Between the trimmed V and J ends, which lost 0 bases and 6 bases, there was a span of 12 bases.

The genes are TRBV3-1 (or the pseudogene TRBV3-2) and TRBJ2-1; 11 positions agree with TRBD2. With 1 base clipped from V and 9 bases from J, the junction kept 5 bases outside the gene matches. Germline V CDR1 and CDR2: LGHDT, YNNKEL (reference sequence). This CDR3 spans 15 amino acids. CDR3 in amino acids: CASSQALLAGGEQFF. The CDR3 coding sequence is TGTGCCAGCAGCCAAGCGCTTCTAGCGGGGGGTGAGCAGTTCTTC.

V usage is TRBV7-9 and J usage is TRBJ2-7; D is undetermined. The CDR3 loop spans 12 amino acids. V lost 1 base and J lost 13, with 14 bases in between. Germline V gives CDR1 SEHNR, CDR2 FQNEAQ (reference sequence). The DNA of the CDR3 is TGTGCCAGCAGCTTAGAATCTGATGCGCGCTACTTC. This encodes CASSLESDARYF.

In its sample, this clone was seen a few times. The chain has TRBV6-5 and TRBJ2-7; maybe TRBD1 (5 bases). Germline-derived CDR1 and CDR2 are MNHEY and SVGAGI. The CDR3 length is 15 residues. Trimming took off 2 bases at V and 2 bases at J, with 13 bases between the two ends. The DNA of the CDR3 is TGTGCCAGCAGTTACGCCCGAAGGACAACCTACGAGCAGTACTTC. It yields the protein CASSYARRTTYEQYF.

The V and J genes are TRBV15 and TRBJ1-4; no clear D. In germline, CDR1 is LNHNV, CDR2 YYDKDF (reference sequence). This CDR3 is built from 15 residues. Trimming removed 3 bases at V and 4 bases at J, with 12 bases between. The CDR3 region is CATSRQTKLNEKLFF. CDR3 DNA: TGTGCCACCAGCAGGCAGACAAAACTTAATGAAAAACTGTTTTTT.

The CDR3 DNA reads as TGCGCCAGCAGCTTGGGGGGGACAGGGCAAGAGACCCAGTACTTC. Encoded protein: CASSLGGTGQETQYF. V and J are TRBV5-1 and TRBJ2-5; 9 bases align to TRBD1. This CDR3 has 15 residues. Losses at the gene ends were 0 bases for V and 2 bases for J; bases not matched to a gene: 2. Germline loops: CDR1 SGHRS, CDR2 YFSETQ.

This clone was found a few times. The junction departs from germline at one end; a sequencing error may be responsible. V is TRBV7-2 and J is TRBJ1-1; weak D call: TRBD1 (5 bases). Per the germline V gene, CDR1 is SGHTA and CDR2 is FQGNSA. CDR3 length: 14 residues. The CDR3 loop reads CASSLVKGNPEAFF. The CDR3 region has the DNA TGTGCCAGCAGCTTAGTTAAGGGGAACCCTGAAGCTTTCTTT.

This clone was seen just once. The genes are TRBV18 and TRBJ2-1; D call uncertain. This CDR3 has 14 amino acids. Trimming took off 0 bases at V and 7 bases at J, with 10 bases between the two ends. Germline CDR1 reads KGHSH; CDR2 reads LQKENI. CDR3 sequence: CASSPPSRMNEQFF. The CDR3, as DNA: TGTGCCAGCTCACCACCGTCCAGAATGAATGAGCAGTTCTTC.

CDR3 amino acids: CASSEGGRVYEKLFF. CDR3 DNA: TGTGCCAGCAGTGAAGGGGGGCGAGTCTATGAAAAACTGTTTTTT. The chain joins TRBV6-1 to TRBJ1-4; D perhaps matches TRBD1 (6 bases). Between the trimmed V and J ends, which lost 1 base and 6 bases, there was a span of 12 bases. The CDR3 has 15 residues. The germline V gene encodes CDR1 MNHNS and CDR2 SASEGT.

Regarding this clone: Mismatch with germline at one junction end may stem from a read error. This rearrangement joins TRBV5-4 to TRBJ2-7; 7 bases fit TRBD2. CDR3 length equals 16 residues. Germline V gene lookup returns CDR1 SGHNT and CDR2 YYREEE (reference sequence). CDR3 in DNA: TGTGCCAGCAACTTGGGTGGTCGGGGGGAACACTACGAGCAGTACTTC. Protein product: CASNLGGRGEHYEQYF.

The chain employs TRBV5-1 and TRBJ2-1, with 10 bases that match TRBD2. This CDR3 is built from 15 residues. Germline V gene lookup returns CDR1 SGHRS and CDR2 YFSETQ. The V gene end was trimmed by 2 bases and the J gene end by 7 bases; junction bases not matched to a gene: 6. In DNA, the CDR3 is TGCGCCAGCAGCTTAGCGGGGGGGTCGGAAAATGAGCAGTTCTTC. Translated: CASSLAGGSENEQFF. Supplemented by reference TRBV5-1 and TRBJ2-1, the full variable domain reads KAGVTQTPRYLIKTRGQQVTLSCSPISGHRSVSWYQQTPGQGLQFLFEYFSETQRNKGNFPGRFSGRQFSNSRSEMNVSTLELGDSALYLCASSLAGGSENEQFFGPGTRLTVL.

This chain uses TRBV5-1 with TRBJ2-2; 9 nucleotides match TRBD2. This CDR3 has 16 residues. V dropped 3 bases and J dropped 4; count of bases not matched to a gene: 7. CDR1 is SGHRS and CDR2 is YFSETQ in the germline V gene. The CDR3 loop is CASSSTSGGSTGELFF. The CDR3 DNA reads as TGCGCCAGCAGCTCCACCAGCGGGGGGAGCACCGGGGAGCTGTTTTTT.

The CDR3 loop reads CASDRGDFEQYF. In DNA, the CDR3 is TGCGCCAGCGACAGGGGGGATTTCGAGCAGTACTTC. This chain uses TRBV10-2 with TRBJ2-7; 9 nucleotides agree with TRBD1. The trim removed 8 bases at V and 6 bases at J, leaving 5 bases unmatched. The CDR3 length is 12 residues. Germline V gene sequence: CDR1 WSHSY, CDR2 SAAADI.

The CDR3 loop is CASSVTSLSYNEQFF. The CDR3 nucleotides are TGTGCCAGCAGCGTAACTAGCTTATCCTACAATGAGCAGTTCTTC. This chain uses TRBV9 with TRBJ2-1; tentatively, D is TRBD2 (6 bases). The V end lost 1 base, the J end lost 1 base, and 9 bases lay between the germline ends. In germline, CDR1 is SGDLS, CDR2 YYNGEE. The CDR3 has 15 amino acids.

The chain couples TRBV18 to TRBJ2-7; 7 bases match TRBD2. The CDR3 totals 15 residues. V lost 2 bases and J lost 0; bases outside the gene matches: 4. CDR1 KGHSH and CDR2 LQKENI come from the germline V gene. CDR3 region: CASSPTGGISYEQYF. CDR3 bases: TGTGCCAGCTCACCAACCGGGGGGATCTCCTACGAGCAGTACTTC.

This clone was seen just once. The chain combines TRBV12-3 or TRBV12-4 with TRBJ2-7; no definite D call. Deletions cut 7 bases from V and 4 bases from J, with 11 bases between. The CDR3 sequence is 12 residues long. The CDR3 sequence is CASKEHEYEQYF. The CDR3 DNA reads as TGTGCCAGCAAGGAGCATGAATACGAGCAGTACTTC.

This chain links TRBV28 with TRBJ1-6, with 10 bases that match TRBD1. The J segment lost 9 bases and the V segment lost 5 bases, leaving 7 bases of the junction unmatched. Germline V CDR1 and CDR2: MDHEN, SYDVKM. The length of the CDR3 is 15 residues. CDR3 sequence (DNA): TGTGCCAGCAGTGGGGGGACAGGGGATGGTTCACCCCTCCACTTT. Its translation: CASSGGTGDGSPLHF.

The V and J genes are TRBV5-6 and TRBJ1-2, with TRBD1 matching over 7 bases. Germline V gives CDR1 SGHDT, CDR2 YYEEEE. The CDR3 runs to 14 residues. The V and J ends lost 2 bases and 8 bases, in that order; junction bases with no gene match: 9. Here the CDR3 DNA reads TGTGCCAGCAGCTTATTCGCCGGGACAGACGGCTACACCTTC. Encoded protein: CASSLFAGTDGYTF.

This chain connects TRBV10-3 to TRBJ1-3; D not certain. CDR1 ENHRY and CDR2 SYGVKD come from the germline V gene. Trimming cost V 3 bases and J 0 bases, with 9 bases left between them. The CDR3 runs to 15 residues. The CDR3 DNA reads as TGTGCCATCAGTGACCAGGCCTTCTCTGGAAACACCATATATTTT. Translation gives CAISDQAFSGNTIYF.

The CDR3 sequence is CASSHPPLGVETQYF. The CDR3 bases are TGTGCCAGCAGCCATCCCCCGCTCGGTGTAGAGACCCAGTACTTC. This chain connects TRBV3-1 (or the pseudogene TRBV3-2) to TRBJ2-5; D remains ambiguous. The CDR3 covers 15 residues. Germline values: CDR1 LGHDT, CDR2 YNNKEL (reference sequence). Trimming took 3 bases from V and 4 from J, leaving 15 bases between them.

The CDR3 DNA is TGTGCCAGCAGCTTGGACAGACAGTACAATGAGCAGTTCTTC. It codes for CASSLDRQYNEQFF. This sequence joins TRBV7-3 and TRBJ2-1; D might be TRBD1 (6 bases). V shed 3 bases and J shed 4 bases, with 10 bases lying between them. Germline V gives CDR1 SGHTA, CDR2 FQGTGA. This CDR3 region has 14 residues.

The chain uses TRBV14 and TRBJ2-7, with D uncertain. The CDR3 loop spans 12 amino acids. V was shortened by 6 bases and J by 4 bases, with 10 bases between the two germline ends. CDR1 and CDR2 from the germline V gene are SGHDN and FVKESK. The CDR3 sequence: CASRGGGYEQYF. The DNA of the CDR3 is TGTGCCAGCAGAGGCGGTGGGTACGAGCAGTACTTC.